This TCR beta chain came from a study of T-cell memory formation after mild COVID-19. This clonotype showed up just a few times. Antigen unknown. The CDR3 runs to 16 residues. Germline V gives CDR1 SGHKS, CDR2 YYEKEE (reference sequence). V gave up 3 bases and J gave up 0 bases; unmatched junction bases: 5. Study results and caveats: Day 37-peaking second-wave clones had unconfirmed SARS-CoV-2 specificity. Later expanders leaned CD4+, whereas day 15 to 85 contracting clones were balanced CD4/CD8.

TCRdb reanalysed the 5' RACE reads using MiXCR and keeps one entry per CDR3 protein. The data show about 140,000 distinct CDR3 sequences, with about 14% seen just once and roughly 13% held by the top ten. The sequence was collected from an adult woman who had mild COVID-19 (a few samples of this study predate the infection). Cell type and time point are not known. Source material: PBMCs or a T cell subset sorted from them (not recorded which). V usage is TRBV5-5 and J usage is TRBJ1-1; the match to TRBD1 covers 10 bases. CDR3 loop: CASSSGQGPLNTEAFF. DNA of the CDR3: TGTGCCAGCAGCTCGGGACAGGGGCCCCTGAACACTGAAGCTTTCTTT.